Listed here are 13 T cell receptor beta chains from one sample, sequenced in a study of T-cell reconstitution after alpha-beta-depleted transplantation in children (dated by TCRdb to about 2016). Library preparation employed PCR. The instrument was an Illumina HiSeq 2500. TCR library preparation used molecular barcoding, with unique molecular identifiers applied to normalize quantification of the TCRbeta repertoire. TCRdb took the public reads, trimmed them with fastp at Q25, ran MiXCR for clone calling and kept in-frame beta chains. Rows merge per CDR3 protein into single entries with the most common DNA and genes. Counted in this sample were 200,000 to 250,000 distinct CDR3 sequences; more than 10% of them appeared once. The ten largest clonotypes hold about 2.6% of the sample. The starting material was PBMCs from the stem cell graft donor, obtained from the stem cell graft. Every receptor here comes from a human donor who donated a stem cell graft to a child with acute lymphoblastic leukemia.

This clonotype is termed medium-sized. The chain employs TRBV5-1 and TRBJ2-1, with D unresolved. V lost 5 bases to trimming and J lost 0 bases, with 9 bases between them. The CDR3 runs 14 residues. Germline lookup yields CDR1 SGHRS and CDR2 YFSETQ. Written as DNA, the CDR3 is TGCGCCAGCAGGACCGAATACTCCTACAATGAGCAGTTCTTC. Protein sequence: CASRTEYSYNEQFF.

Remarks on this clonotype: A much larger clone is a single base away; this may be a read error. The genes are TRBV10-3 and TRBJ1-2, with 11 bases identical to TRBD1. Trimming removed 3 bases from V and 12 bases from J; junction bases left unmatched: 6. CDR1 and CDR2 (germline): ENHRY, SYGVKD. The CDR3 is 13 amino acids. The CDR3 loop reads CAISDTDRGRHTF. The CDR3 region has the DNA TGTGCCATCAGTGACACGGACAGGGGGCGGCACACCTTC.

This clonotype was counted at least ten times. The chain combines TRBV10-3 with TRBJ1-1; D not certain. The CDR3 is 16 residues long. The germline V gene has CDR1 ENHRY and CDR2 SYGVKD. Trimming took 8 bases from V and 0 from J, leaving 19 bases between them. CDR3 nucleotides: TGTGCCATCCGCCAGAAGAATCCCGGAATGAACACTGAAGCTTTCTTT. Encoded protein: CAIRQKNPGMNTEAFF.

This clonotype was detected only a few times. This rearrangement joins TRBV11-2 to TRBJ2-7; 8 bases fit TRBD1. CDR1 is SGHAT and CDR2 is FQNNGV in the germline V gene. The CDR3 has 15 residues. V was pared by 5 bases and J by 2 bases, with 8 bases of the junction left unmatched. The CDR3 protein is CASSGGQGATYEQYF. The CDR3 DNA is TGTGCCAGCAGCGGGGGGCAGGGGGCCACCTACGAGCAGTACTTC. Supplemented by reference TRBV11-2 and TRBJ2-7, the full variable domain reads EAGVAQSPRYKIIEKRQSVAFWCNPISGHATLYWYQQILGQGPKLLIQFQNNGVVDDSQLPKDRFSAERLKGVDSTLKIQPAKLEDSAVYLCASSGGQGATYEQYFGPGTRLTVT.

V usage is TRBV7-8 and J usage is TRBJ2-7, with 10 positions matching TRBD1. CDR1 is SGHVS and CDR2 is FQNEAQ in the germline V gene. The V gene end was trimmed by 3 bases and the J gene end by 7 bases; junction bases not matched to a gene: 6. This CDR3 has 14 amino acids. CDR3 in amino acids: CASSFLRDRGEQYF. Here the CDR3 DNA reads TGTGCCAGCAGCTTCCTCCGGGACAGGGGAGAGCAGTACTTC.

This clonotype was counted ten times or more. This rearrangement joins TRBV7-2 to TRBJ2-1, with D maybe TRBD2 (5 bases). V shed 1 base and J shed 8 bases, with 12 bases lying between them. Germline-derived CDR1 and CDR2 are SGHTA and FQGNSA. CDR3 length: 14 residues. The CDR3 protein is CASSLGLAWDEQFF. The CDR3 DNA sequence: TGTGCCAGCAGCTTAGGGCTAGCTTGGGATGAGCAGTTCTTC. The full variable domain, its missing parts supplied by reference TRBV7-2 and TRBJ2-1, is GAGVSQSPSNKVTEKGKDVELRCDPISGHTALYWYRQSLGQGLEFLIYFQGNSAPDKSGLPSDRFSAERTGGSVSTLTIQRTQQEDSAVYLCASSLGLAWDEQFFGPGTRLTVL.

This clonotype was recorded at least ten times. The CDR3 bases are TGTGCCAGCACGGGATTAAGCACAGATACGCAGTATTTT. Translating gives CASTGLSTDTQYF. This chain connects TRBV9 to TRBJ2-3, with D tentatively TRBD2 (5 bases). The CDR3 length is 13 residues. CDR1 and CDR2 (germline): SGDLS, YYNGEE. V lost 6 bases, J lost 0 bases, and 8 bases lay in between.

This clonotype was picked up many times. This chain uses TRBV12-3 or TRBV12-4 with TRBJ1-4; 9 bases line up with TRBD1. J was trimmed by 5 bases and V by 6 bases; bases with no gene match: 7. This CDR3 is 15 amino acids long. The CDR3 DNA sequence: TGTGCCAGCAGGAAATTGACAGGGGGGAATGAAAAACTGTTTTTT. Its translation is CASRKLTGGNEKLFF.

The chain couples TRBV7-9 to TRBJ1-1; D uncertain. Germline values: CDR1 SEHNR, CDR2 FQNEAQ (reference sequence). With 11 bases removed from V and 0 bases from J, the gap between germline ends came to 10 bases. The CDR3 length is 12 residues. The CDR3 sequence: CAGGKMNTEAFF. Here the CDR3 DNA reads TGTGCCGGAGGGAAAATGAACACTGAAGCTTTCTTT.

This chain joins TRBV2 and TRBJ1-2, with 12 bases that match TRBD1. The V segment lost 5 bases and the J segment 8 bases; nucleotides outside the gene matches: 6. CDR1 is SNHLY, CDR2 FYNNEI, per germline. This CDR3 region has 14 residues. The CDR3 nucleotides read TGTGCCAGCAGTCCCCGGGACAGGGGGCGAGGCTACACCTTC. Amino acids: CASSPRDRGRGYTF. Full variable domain (remainder filled in from reference TRBV2 and TRBJ1-2): EPEVTQTPSHQVTQMGQEVILRCVPISNHLYFYWYRQILGQKVEFLVSFYNNEISEKSEIFDDQFSVERPDGSNFTLKIRSTKLEDSAMYFCASSPRDRGRGYTFGSGTRLTVV.

This clonotype has a count of ten or more. The V gene is TRBV10-3, the J gene TRBJ2-5; a possible D gene is TRBD1 (6 bases). There are 13 residues in the CDR3. Deletions cut 10 bases from V and 4 bases from J, with 16 bases between. Germline loops: CDR1 ENHRY, CDR2 SYGVKD. DNA of the CDR3: TGTGCCACCTCAGCTCAGGGGAGAGAGACCCAGTACTTC. Protein sequence: CATSAQGRETQYF.

This clonotype was picked up many times. This chain links TRBV20-1 with TRBJ1-3; D may be TRBD1 (5 bases). This CDR3 spans 12 amino acids. Germline CDR1 reads DFQATT; CDR2 reads SNEGSKA (reference sequence). The ends were cut back, 6 bases at V and 7 bases at J, with 13 bases in the middle. For the CDR3, the DNA is TGCAGTGCGGGCGACGGGGGGAACACCATATATTTT. It encodes CSAGDGGNTIYF.

This clonotype appeared many times. The chain recombines TRBV28 with TRBJ2-7, with 7 bases fitting TRBD2. V shed 8 bases, J shed 3 bases, and the junction held 19 bases outside the gene matches. CDR3 length: 17 amino acids. Germline V gene sequence: CDR1 MDHEN, CDR2 SYDVKM. The CDR3 sequence: CASGGRGSSGLFYEQYF. In nucleotides, the CDR3 is TGTGCCAGCGGGGGTCGGGGGTCTAGCGGCTTATTCTACGAGCAGTACTTC.